This TCR beta chain was sequenced for a study of blood T cell repertoires in COVID-19. The data were produced by immunoSEQ multiplex PCR, yet TCRdb's version contains in-frame clones alone and is incomplete. The sample includes about 110,000 clones, about 90% of them seen just once. Germline CDR1 MNHEY, CDR2 SVGEGT. Trimming removed 5 bases from V and 12 bases from J, with 14 bases in between. This CDR3 has 12 amino acids. V usage is TRBV6-2 or TRBV6-3 and J usage is TRBJ2-1; D remains unclear. The sample consisted of peripheral blood. This TCR came from a woman in her forties or fifties with acute or convalescent COVID-19. This chain's CDR3 is CASSTTRSVQFF. CDR3 coding DNA: TGTGCCAGCAGTACTACGCGCTCTGTGCAGTTCTTC.